The entry below describes one TCR beta chain. CDR1 is MGHRA and CDR2 is YSYEKL in the germline V gene. The CDR3 is made up of 15 amino acids. Trimming took 3 bases from V and 3 from J, leaving 15 bases between them. The sample is drawn from a study of control samples from healthy donors and cancer patients. TCRdb keeps only in-frame clones here, not all; method: immunoSEQ multiplex PCR. The sample lists around 92,000 clones, around 80% occurring once. Sample: blood. The TCR sequence derives from a man aged 55 to 70 in good health. V is TRBV4-1 and J is TRBJ2-7, with D maybe TRBD1 (5 bases). The CDR3: CASSQISTGSYEQYF. The DNA for the CDR3 is TGCGCCAGCAGCCAGATCAGCACAGGTAGCTACGAGCAGTACTTC.